This T cell receptor (beta chain) is drawn from a study of identical twins. Study conclusions and caveats: Twins' surplus sharing was weaker for beta out-of-frame sequences. Carriage of fewer insertions was seen in abundant cord blood beta clonotypes, whereas memory repertoires showed none.

Concerning this clonotype itself: What it binds is unknown.

TCRdb redid the calling of the 5' RACE reads with MiXCR, one entry per CDR3 protein. The table shows more than 1.5 million distinct CDR3 sequences, with under 35% occurring only once. This CDR3 contains 11 residues. The germline CDR1 and CDR2 sequences are KGHSH and LQKENI. V lost 3 bases and J lost 8, with 7 bases in between. Sequenced material: cord blood. This chain joins TRBV18 and TRBJ1-2; no firm D call. The clonotype was recovered from a newborn girl in good health. For the CDR3, the DNA is TGTGCCAGCTCACCTGATCGAGGCTACACCTTC. This gives the protein CASSPDRGYTF. The complete variable domain, with remaining parts taken from reference TRBV18 and TRBJ1-2, reads NAGVMQNPRHLVRRRGQEARLRCSPMKGHSHVYWYRQLPEEGLKFMVYLQKENIIDESGMPKERFSAEFPKEGPSILRIQQVVRGDSAAYFCASSPDRGYTFGSGTRLTVV.